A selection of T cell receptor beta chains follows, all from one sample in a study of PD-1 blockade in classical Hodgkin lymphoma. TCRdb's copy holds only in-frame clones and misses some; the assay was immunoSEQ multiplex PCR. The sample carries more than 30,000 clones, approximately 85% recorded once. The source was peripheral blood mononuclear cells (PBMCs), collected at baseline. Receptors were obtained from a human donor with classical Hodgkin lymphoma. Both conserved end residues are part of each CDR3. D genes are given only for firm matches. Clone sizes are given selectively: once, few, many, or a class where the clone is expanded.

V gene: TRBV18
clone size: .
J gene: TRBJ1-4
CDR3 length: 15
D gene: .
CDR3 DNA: TGTGCCAGCTCACCACTGGGGGGACTTAATGAAAAACTGTTTTTT
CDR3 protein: CASSPLGGLNEKLFF

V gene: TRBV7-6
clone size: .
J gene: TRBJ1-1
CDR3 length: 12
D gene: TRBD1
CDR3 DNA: TGTGCCAGCATTGGGCAGGGGGACGGGGCTTTCTTT
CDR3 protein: CASIGQGDGAFF

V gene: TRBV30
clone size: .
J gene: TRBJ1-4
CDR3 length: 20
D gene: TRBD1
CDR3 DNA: TGTGCCTGGATTGGCCCTCCGACAGGGAGGTTACGCGGGGAGGGTGAAAAACTGTTTTTT
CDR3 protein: CAWIGPPTGRLRGEGEKLFF

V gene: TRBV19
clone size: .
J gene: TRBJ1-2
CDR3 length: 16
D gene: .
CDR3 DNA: TGTGCCAGTAGTATACGAGGTTCTTTCGGCAACTATGGCTACACCTTC
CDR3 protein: CASSIRGSFGNYGYTF

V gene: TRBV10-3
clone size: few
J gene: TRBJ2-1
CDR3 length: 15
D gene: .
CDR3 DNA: TGTGCCATCAGTGTCTCAGGGGGGCCAAGGAATGAGCAGTTCTTC
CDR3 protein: CAISVSGGPRNEQFF

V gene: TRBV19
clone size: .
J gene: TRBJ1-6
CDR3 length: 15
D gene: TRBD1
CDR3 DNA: TGTGCCAGTAGTTCAACCGGGACAGTCAATTCACCCCTCCACTTT
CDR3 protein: CASSSTGTVNSPLHF

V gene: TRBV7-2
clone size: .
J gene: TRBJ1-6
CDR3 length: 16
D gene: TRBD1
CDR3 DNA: TGTGCCAGCAGCCAAACAGGGGACTCCTATAATTCACCCCTCCACTTT
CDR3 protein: CASSQTGDSYNSPLHF

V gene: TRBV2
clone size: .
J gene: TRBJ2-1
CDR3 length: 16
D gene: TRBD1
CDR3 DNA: TGTGCCAGCACTGTAGTTGGGACAGCGTGGGACAATGAGCAGTTCTTC
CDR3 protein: CASTVVGTAWDNEQFF

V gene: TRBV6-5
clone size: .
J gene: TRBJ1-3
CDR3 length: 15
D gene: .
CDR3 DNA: TGTGCCAGCAGTTTCCGGCAGAGCTCTGGAAACACCATATATTTT
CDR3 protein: CASSFRQSSGNTIYF

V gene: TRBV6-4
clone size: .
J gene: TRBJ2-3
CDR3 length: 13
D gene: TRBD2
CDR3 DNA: TGTGCCAGCAGTGGGGATAGCGGGTATGCGCAGTATTTT
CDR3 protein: CASSGDSGYAQYF

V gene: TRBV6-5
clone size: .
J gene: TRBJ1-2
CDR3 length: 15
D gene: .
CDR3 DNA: TGTGCCAGCAGTCGCAGCAACGGGGGGAACTATGGCTACACCTTC
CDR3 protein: CASSRSNGGNYGYTF

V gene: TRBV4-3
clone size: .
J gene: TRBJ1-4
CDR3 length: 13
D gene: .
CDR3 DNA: TGCGCCAGCAGCCAAGGGACGAGGGAAAAACTGTTTTTT
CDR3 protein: CASSQGTREKLFF

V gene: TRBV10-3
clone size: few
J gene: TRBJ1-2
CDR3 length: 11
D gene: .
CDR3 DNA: TGTGCCATCAGGGACGAAGGTGGCTACACCTTC
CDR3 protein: CAIRDEGGYTF

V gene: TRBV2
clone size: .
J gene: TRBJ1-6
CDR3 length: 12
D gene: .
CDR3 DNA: TGTGCCAGCGTTGGGCCAGCTTCACCCCTCCACTTT
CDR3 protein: CASVGPASPLHF

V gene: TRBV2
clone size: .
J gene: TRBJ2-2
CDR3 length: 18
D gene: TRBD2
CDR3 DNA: TGTGCCAGCAGCCTACGACGACTAGCGGGGGCGAACACCGGGGAGCTGTTTTTT
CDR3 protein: CASSLRRLAGANTGELFF

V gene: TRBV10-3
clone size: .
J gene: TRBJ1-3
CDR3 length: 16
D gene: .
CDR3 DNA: TGTGCCATCAGGCCGGGACCTCTTCTATCGGGAAACACCATATATTTT
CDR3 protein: CAIRPGPLLSGNTIYF

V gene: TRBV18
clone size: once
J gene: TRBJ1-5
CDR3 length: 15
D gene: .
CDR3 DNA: TGTGCCAGCTCAGCGACGGTGTATAGCAATCAGCCCCAGCATTTT
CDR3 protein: CASSATVYSNQPQHF

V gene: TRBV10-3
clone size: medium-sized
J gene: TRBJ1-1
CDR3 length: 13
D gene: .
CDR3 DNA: TGTGCCATCAGTGAGGTGGGGGGCACTGAAGCTTTCTTT
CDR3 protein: CAISEVGGTEAFF

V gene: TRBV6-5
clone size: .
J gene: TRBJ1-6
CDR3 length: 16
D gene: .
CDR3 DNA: TGTGCCAGCAGTTACATCTCGGGGGCGAGGAATTCACCCCTCCACTTT
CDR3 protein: CASSYISGARNSPLHF

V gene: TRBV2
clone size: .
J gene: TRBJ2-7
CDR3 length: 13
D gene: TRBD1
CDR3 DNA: TGTGCCAGCTCCGGGACAGGGAACTACGAGCAGTACTTC
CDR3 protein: CASSGTGNYEQYF

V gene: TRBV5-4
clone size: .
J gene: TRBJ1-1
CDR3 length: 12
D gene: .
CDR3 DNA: TGTGCCAGCAGCACTGGGAGCTATGAAGCTTTCTTT
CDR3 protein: CASSTGSYEAFF

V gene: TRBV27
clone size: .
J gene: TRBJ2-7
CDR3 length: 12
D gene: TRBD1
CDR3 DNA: TGTGCCAGCAGTTGGACAGGGAACGAGCAGTACTTC
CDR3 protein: CASSWTGNEQYF

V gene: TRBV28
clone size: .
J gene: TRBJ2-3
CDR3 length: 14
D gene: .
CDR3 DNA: TGTGCCAGCAGTTTGGGTAGTTCCACAGATACGCAGTATTTT
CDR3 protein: CASSLGSSTDTQYF

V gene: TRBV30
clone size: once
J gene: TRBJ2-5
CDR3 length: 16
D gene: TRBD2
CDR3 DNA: TGTGCCTGGAGTCTTGGACTAGCGGGGGGGCAAGAGACCCAGTACTTC
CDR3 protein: CAWSLGLAGGQETQYF

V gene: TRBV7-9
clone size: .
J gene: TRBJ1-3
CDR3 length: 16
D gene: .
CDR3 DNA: TGTGCCAGCAGCCTCATGGGACTTATGTCGGGAAACACCATATATTTT
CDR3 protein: CASSLMGLMSGNTIYF

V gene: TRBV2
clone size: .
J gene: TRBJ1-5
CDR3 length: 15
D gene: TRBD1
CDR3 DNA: TGTGCCAGCAACCCCGGGACAGGGGGCAATCAGCCCCAGCATTTT
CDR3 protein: CASNPGTGGNQPQHF

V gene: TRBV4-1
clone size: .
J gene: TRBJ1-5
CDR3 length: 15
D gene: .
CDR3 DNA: TGCGCCAGCAGCCAAGATTGGGGTAACAATCAGCCCCAGCATTTT
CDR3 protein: CASSQDWGNNQPQHF

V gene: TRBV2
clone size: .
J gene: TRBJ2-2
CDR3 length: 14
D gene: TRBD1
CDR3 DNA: TGTGCCAGCATCAGGGACAGGGGCAACGGGGAGCTGTTTTTT
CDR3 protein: CASIRDRGNGELFF

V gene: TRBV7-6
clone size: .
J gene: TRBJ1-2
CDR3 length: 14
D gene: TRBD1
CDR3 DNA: TGTGCCAGCAGCTTAAGACAGGGTGACTATGGCTACACCTTC
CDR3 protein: CASSLRQGDYGYTF

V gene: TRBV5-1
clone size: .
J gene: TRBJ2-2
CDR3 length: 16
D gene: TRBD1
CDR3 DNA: TGCGCCAGCAGACACGGACAGGGGGTGAACACCGGGGAGCTGTTTTTT
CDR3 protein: CASRHGQGVNTGELFF

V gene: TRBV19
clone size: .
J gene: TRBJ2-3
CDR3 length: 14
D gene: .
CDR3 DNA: TGTGCCAGTAGTATACTCCGGAGGGGGGATACGCAGTATTTT
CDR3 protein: CASSILRRGDTQYF

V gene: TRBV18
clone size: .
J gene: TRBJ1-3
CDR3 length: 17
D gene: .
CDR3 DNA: TGTGCCAGCTCACCACGTCTCCGGGGGGCGAAGGAAAACACCATATATTTT
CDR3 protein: CASSPRLRGAKENTIYF

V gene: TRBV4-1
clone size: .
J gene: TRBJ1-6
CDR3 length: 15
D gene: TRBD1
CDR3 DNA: TGCGCCAGCAGCCATACTGACAGGGGGAATTCACCCCTCCACTTT
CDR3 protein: CASSHTDRGNSPLHF

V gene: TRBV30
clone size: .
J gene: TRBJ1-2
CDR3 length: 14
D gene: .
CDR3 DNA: TGTGCCTGGAGTGTTGAAGGGGTGACGGATGGCTACACCTTC
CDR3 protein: CAWSVEGVTDGYTF

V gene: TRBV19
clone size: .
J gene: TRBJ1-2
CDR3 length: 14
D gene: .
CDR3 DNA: TGTGCCAGTAGTATAGTGCGGGGGAACTATGGCTACACCTTC
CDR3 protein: CASSIVRGNYGYTF

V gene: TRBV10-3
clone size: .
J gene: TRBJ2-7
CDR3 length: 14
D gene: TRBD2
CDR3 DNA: TGTGCCATCAGCTGGACTAGCGGGGCGTACGAGCAGTACTTC
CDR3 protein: CAISWTSGAYEQYF

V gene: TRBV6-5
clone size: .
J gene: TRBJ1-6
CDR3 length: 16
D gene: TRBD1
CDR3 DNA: TGTGCCAGCAGTTACTCGGCTGGACAGGGGGTTTCACCCCTCCACTTT
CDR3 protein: CASSYSAGQGVSPLHF

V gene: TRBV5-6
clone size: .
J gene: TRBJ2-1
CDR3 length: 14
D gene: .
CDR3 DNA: TGTGCCAGCAGCCCGGTTGCTACCTACAATGAGCAGTTCTTC
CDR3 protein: CASSPVATYNEQFF

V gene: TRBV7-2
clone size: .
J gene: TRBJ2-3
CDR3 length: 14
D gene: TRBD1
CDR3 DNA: TGTGCCAGCAGCTCTGGACAGGGGGCGGATACGCAGTATTTT
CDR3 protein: CASSSGQGADTQYF

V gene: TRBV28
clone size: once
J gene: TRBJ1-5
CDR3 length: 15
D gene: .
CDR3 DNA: TGTGCCAGCACCGCACTAACTGGAGGGAATCAGCCCCAGCATTTT
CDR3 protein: CASTALTGGNQPQHF

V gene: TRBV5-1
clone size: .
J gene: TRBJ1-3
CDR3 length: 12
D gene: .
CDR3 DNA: TGCGCCAGCAGCTTGGCAGGAAACACCATATATTTT
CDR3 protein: CASSLAGNTIYF

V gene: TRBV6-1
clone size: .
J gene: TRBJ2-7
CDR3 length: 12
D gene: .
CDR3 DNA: TGTGCCAGCAGTGAACCGCGCTACGAGCAGTACTTC
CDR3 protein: CASSEPRYEQYF

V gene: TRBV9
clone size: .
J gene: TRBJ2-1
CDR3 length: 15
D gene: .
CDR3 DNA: TGTGCCAGCAGCGTCATGGGGGAGCCTGGGGGTGAGCAGTTCTTC
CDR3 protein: CASSVMGEPGGEQFF

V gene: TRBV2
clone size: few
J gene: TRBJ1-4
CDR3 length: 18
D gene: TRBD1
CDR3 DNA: TGTGCCAGCAGCTCCGGGACAGGGGGCGCGTACGCTAATGAAAAACTGTTTTTT
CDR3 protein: CASSSGTGGAYANEKLFF

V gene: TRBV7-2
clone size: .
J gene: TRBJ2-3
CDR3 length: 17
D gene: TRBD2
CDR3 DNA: TGTGCCAGCAGCAATCAATTAGCGGGGGAACCCACAGATACGCAGTATTTT
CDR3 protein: CASSNQLAGEPTDTQYF

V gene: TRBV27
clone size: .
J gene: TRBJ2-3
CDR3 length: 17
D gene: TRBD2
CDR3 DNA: TGTGCCAGCAGTCCAAGACTAGCGGGGGAGGCCACAGATACGCAGTATTTT
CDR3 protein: CASSPRLAGEATDTQYF

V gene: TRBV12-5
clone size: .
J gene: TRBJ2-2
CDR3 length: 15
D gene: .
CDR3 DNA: TGTGCTAGTGGTTTGGAGGTGGGGGACACCGGGGAGCTGTTTTTT
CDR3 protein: CASGLEVGDTGELFF

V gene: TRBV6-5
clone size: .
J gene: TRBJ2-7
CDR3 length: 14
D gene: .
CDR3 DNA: TGTGCCAGCAGTTACTCGACCCTAGCGAGTGAGCAGTACTTC
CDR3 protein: CASSYSTLASEQYF

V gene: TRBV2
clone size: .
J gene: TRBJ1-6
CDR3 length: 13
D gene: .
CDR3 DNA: TGTGCCGGCTGGGGGGGAGCGGATTCACCCCTCCACTTT
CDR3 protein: CAGWGGADSPLHF

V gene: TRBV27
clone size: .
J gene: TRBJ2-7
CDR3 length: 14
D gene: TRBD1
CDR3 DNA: TGTGCCAGCAGTTTGGACAGGAATACCTACGAGCAGTACTTC
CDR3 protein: CASSLDRNTYEQYF

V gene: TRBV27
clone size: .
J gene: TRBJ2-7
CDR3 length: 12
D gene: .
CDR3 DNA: TGTGCCAGCAGTTCCAGCGGGTACGAGCAGTACTTC
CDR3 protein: CASSSSGYEQYF

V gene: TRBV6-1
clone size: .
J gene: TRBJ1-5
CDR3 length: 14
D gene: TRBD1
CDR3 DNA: TGTGCCAACCACCTGACAGGGAGGAATCAGCCCCAGCATTTT
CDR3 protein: CANHLTGRNQPQHF

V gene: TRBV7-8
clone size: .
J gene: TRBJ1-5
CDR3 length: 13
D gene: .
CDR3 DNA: TGTGCCAGCAGCCGGGACCTAATGTTGCCCCAGCATTTT
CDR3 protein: CASSRDLMLPQHF

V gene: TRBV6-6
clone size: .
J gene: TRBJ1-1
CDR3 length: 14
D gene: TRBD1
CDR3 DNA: TGTGCCAGCAATCCGGGACAGGTGGGGACTGAAGCTTTCTTT
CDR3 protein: CASNPGQVGTEAFF

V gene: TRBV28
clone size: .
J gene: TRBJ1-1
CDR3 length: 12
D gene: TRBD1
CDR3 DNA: TGTGCCAGCCTTTTACAGGGGGCTGAAGCTTTCTTT
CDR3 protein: CASLLQGAEAFF

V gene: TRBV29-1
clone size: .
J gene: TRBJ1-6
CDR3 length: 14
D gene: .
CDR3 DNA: TGCAGCGTTGCACAGGGAGGGTCCAATTCACCCCTCCACTTT
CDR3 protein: CSVAQGGSNSPLHF

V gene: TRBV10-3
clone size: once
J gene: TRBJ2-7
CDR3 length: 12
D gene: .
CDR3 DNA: TGTGCCATCAGTGGTGATCCGTACGAGCAGTACTTC
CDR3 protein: CAISGDPYEQYF

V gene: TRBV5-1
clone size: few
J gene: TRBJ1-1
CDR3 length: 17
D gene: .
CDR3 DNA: TGCGCCAGCAGCTTTTTCAGGGAGGTGGGAATGAACACTGAAGCTTTCTTT
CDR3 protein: CASSFFREVGMNTEAFF